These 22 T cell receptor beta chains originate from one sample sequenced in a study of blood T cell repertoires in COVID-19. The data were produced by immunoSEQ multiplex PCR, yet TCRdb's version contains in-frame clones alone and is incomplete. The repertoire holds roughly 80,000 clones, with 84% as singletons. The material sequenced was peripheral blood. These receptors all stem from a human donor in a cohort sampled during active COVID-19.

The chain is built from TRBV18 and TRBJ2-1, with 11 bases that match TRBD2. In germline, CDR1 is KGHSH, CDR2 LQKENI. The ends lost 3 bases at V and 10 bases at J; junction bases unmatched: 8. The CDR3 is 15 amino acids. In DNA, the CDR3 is TGTGCCAGCTCACCGACTAGCGGGGCGACGCAGGAGCAGTTCTTC. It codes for CASSPTSGATQEQFF.

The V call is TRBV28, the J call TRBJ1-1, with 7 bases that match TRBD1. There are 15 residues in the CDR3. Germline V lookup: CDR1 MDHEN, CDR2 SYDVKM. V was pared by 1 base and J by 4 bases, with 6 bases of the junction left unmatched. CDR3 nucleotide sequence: TGTGCCAGCAGTTTATTACAGGGGTCGGGCACTGAAGCTTTCTTT. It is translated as CASSLLQGSGTEAFF. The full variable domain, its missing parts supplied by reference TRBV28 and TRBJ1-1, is DVKVTQSSRYLVKRTGEKVFLECVQDMDHENMFWYRQDPGLGLRLIYFSYDVKMKEKGDIPEGYSVSREKKERFSLILESASTNQTSMYLCASSLLQGSGTEAFFGQGTRLTVV.

The CDR3 sequence is CASSLLRGALYNEQFF. CDR3 DNA sequence: TGTGCCAGCAGCTTGTTACGGGGGGCCCTCTACAATGAGCAGTTCTTC. V usage is TRBV5-4 and J usage is TRBJ2-1; D perhaps matches TRBD2 (7 bases). Germline assignment: CDR1 SGHNT and CDR2 YYREEE (reference sequence). V was shortened by 1 base and J by 3 bases, with 14 bases between the two germline ends. The CDR3 sequence is 16 residues long.

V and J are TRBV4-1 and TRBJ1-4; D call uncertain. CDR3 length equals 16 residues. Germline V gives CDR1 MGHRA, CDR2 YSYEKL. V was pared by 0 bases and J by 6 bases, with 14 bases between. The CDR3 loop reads CASSQDSGGRHEKLFF. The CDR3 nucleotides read TGCGCCAGCAGCCAAGATTCCGGAGGGCGGCATGAAAAACTGTTTTTT.

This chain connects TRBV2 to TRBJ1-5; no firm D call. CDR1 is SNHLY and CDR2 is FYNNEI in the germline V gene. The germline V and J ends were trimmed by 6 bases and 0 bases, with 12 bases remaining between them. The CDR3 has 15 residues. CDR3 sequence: CASRARVSSNQPQHF. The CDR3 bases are TGTGCCAGCAGGGCGCGGGTTAGTAGCAATCAGCCCCAGCATTTT.

This chain's CDR3 is CASSLETGGALNIQYF. DNA of the CDR3: TGCGCCAGCAGCTTGGAGACAGGGGGCGCGTTAAACATTCAGTACTTC. This rearrangement joins TRBV5-1 to TRBJ2-4; TRBD1 matches at 10 bases. V shed 0 bases and J 6 bases; nucleotides not matched to a gene: 6. Looked up from germline, CDR1 is SGHRS and CDR2 is YFSETQ. The CDR3 runs to 16 residues.

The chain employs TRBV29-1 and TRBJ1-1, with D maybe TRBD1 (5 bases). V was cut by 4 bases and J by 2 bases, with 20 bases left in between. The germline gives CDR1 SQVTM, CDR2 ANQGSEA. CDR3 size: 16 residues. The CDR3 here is CSVGNRGIGGNTEAFF. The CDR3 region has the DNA TGCAGCGTTGGGAATAGGGGTATTGGTGGAAACACTGAAGCTTTCTTT. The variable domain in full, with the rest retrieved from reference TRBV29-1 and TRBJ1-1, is SAVISQKPSRDICQRGTSLTIQCQVDSQVTMMFWYRQQPGQSLTLIATANQGSEATYESGFVIDKFPISRPNLTFSTLTVSNMSPEDSSIYLCSVGNRGIGGNTEAFFGQGTRLTVV.

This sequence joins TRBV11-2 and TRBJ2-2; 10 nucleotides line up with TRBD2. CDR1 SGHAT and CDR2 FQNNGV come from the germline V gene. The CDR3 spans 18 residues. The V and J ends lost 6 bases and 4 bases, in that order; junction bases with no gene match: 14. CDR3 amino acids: CASSPRSGGAAITGELFF. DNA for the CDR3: TGTGCCAGCAGTCCGAGGAGCGGGGGGGCTGCCATCACCGGGGAGCTGTTTTTT. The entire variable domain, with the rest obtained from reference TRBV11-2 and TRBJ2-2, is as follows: EAGVAQSPRYKIIEKRQSVAFWCNPISGHATLYWYQQILGQGPKLLIQFQNNGVVDDSQLPKDRFSAERLKGVDSTLKIQPAKLEDSAVYLCASSPRSGGAAITGELFFGEGSRLTVL.

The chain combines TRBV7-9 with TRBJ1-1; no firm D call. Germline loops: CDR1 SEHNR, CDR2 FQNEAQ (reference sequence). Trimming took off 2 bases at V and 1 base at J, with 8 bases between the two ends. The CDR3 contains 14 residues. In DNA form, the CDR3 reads TGTGCCAGCAGCTTAAGCGCCGGGAACACTGAAGCTTTCTTT. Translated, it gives CASSLSAGNTEAFF.

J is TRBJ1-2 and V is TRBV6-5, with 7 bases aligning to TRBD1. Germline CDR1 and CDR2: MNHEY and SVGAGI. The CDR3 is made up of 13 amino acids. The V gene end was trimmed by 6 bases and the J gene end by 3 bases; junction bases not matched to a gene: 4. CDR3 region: CASRVGQDYGYTF. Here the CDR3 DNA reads TGTGCCAGCAGAGTCGGACAGGACTATGGCTACACCTTC.

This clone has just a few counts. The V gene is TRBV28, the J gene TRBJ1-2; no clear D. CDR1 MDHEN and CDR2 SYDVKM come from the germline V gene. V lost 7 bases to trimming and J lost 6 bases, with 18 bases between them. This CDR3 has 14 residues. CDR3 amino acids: CASTPPEVRHGYTF. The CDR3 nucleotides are TGTGCCAGCACTCCCCCTGAGGTCCGGCATGGCTACACCTTC.

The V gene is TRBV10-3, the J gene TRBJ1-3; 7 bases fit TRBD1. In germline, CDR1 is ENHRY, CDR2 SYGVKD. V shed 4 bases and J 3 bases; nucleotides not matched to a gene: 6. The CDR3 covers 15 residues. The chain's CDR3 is CAISVFGTVGNTIYF. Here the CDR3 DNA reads TGTGCCATCAGTGTATTCGGGACAGTTGGAAACACCATATATTTT.

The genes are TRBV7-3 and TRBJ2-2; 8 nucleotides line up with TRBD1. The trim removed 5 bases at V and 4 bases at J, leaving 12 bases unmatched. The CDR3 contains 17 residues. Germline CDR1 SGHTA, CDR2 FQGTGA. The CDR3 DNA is TGTGCCAGCAGCCTCACCCCCGACAGGGGAGGCACCGGGGAGCTGTTTTTT. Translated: CASSLTPDRGGTGELFF.

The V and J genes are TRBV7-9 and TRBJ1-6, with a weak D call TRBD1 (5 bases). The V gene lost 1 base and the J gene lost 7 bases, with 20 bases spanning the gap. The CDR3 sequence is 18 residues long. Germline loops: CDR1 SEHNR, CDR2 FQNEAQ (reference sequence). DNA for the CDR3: TGTGCCAGCAGCTTAGAGTTATGGGGGGGAGAACCGAATTCACCCCTCCACTTT. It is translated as CASSLELWGGEPNSPLHF.

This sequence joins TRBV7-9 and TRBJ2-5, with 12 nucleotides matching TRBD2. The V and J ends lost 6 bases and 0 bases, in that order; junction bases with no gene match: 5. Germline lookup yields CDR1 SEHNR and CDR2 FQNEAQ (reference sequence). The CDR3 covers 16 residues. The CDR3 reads CASRRGTSGHQETQYF. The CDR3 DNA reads TGTGCCAGCAGGCGCGGGACTAGCGGGCACCAAGAGACCCAGTACTTC.

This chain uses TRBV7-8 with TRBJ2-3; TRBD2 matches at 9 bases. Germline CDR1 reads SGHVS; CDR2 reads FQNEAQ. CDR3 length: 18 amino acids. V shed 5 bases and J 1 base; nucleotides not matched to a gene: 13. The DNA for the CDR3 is TGTGCCAGCAGCCTACGGGGGCTAGCGGGGCCCGGCACAGATACGCAGTATTTT. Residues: CASSLRGLAGPGTDTQYF.

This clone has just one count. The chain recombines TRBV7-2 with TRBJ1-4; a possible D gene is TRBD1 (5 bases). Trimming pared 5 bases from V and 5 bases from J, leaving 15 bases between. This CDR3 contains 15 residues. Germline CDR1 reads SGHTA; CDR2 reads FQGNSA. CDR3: CASSPQTAKNEKLFF. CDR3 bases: TGTGCCAGCAGCCCGCAGACAGCAAAGAATGAAAAACTGTTTTTT.

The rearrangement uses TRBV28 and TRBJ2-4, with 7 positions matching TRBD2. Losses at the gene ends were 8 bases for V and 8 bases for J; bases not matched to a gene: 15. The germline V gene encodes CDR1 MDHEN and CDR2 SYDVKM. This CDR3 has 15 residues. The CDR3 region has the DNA TGTGCCAGCCGAGACGGCGGGGCAGGGAGGGACATTCAGTACTTC. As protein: CASRDGGAGRDIQYF.

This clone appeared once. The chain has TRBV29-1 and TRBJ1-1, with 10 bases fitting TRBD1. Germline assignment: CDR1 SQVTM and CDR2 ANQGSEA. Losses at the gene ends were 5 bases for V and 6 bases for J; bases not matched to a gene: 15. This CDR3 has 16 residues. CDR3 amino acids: CSVFREGGQGSPEAFF. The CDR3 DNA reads TGCAGCGTTTTCAGGGAAGGGGGACAGGGGTCCCCTGAAGCTTTCTTT. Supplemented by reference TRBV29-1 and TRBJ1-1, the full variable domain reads SAVISQKPSRDICQRGTSLTIQCQVDSQVTMMFWYRQQPGQSLTLIATANQGSEATYESGFVIDKFPISRPNLTFSTLTVSNMSPEDSSIYLCSVFREGGQGSPEAFFGQGTRLTVV.

This CDR3 is CASSDSGGWETQYF. Written as DNA, the CDR3 is TGTGCCAGCAGTGATTCAGGGGGCTGGGAGACCCAGTACTTC. The chain has TRBV2 and TRBJ2-5, with 8 bases that match TRBD1. V lost 3 bases, J lost 5 bases, and 5 bases stayed unmatched. CDR1 is SNHLY and CDR2 is FYNNEI in the germline V gene. CDR3 length: 14 residues.

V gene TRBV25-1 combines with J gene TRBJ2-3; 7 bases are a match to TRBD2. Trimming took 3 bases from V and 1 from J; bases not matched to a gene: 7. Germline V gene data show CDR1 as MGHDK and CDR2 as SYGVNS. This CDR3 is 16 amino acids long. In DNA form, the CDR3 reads TGTGCCAGCAGTGAGATGGGGGGGGAAGGCACAGATACGCAGTATTTT. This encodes CASSEMGGEGTDTQYF. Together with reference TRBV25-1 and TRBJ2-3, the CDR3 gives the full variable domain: EADIYQTPRYLVIGTGKKITLECSQTMGHDKMYWYQQDPGMELHLIHYSYGVNSTEKGDLSSESTVSRIRTEHFPLTLESARPSHTSQYLCASSEMGGEGTDTQYFGPGTRLTVL.

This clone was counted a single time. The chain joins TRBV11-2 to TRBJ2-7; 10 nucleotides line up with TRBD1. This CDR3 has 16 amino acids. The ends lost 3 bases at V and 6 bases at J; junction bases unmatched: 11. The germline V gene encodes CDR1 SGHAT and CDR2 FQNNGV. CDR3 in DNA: TGTGCCAGCAGCTTCCGAGCTGGGACAGGGGTCGTCGAGCAGTACTTC. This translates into CASSFRAGTGVVEQYF. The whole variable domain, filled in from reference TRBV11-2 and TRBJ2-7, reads EAGVAQSPRYKIIEKRQSVAFWCNPISGHATLYWYQQILGQGPKLLIQFQNNGVVDDSQLPKDRFSAERLKGVDSTLKIQPAKLEDSAVYLCASSFRAGTGVVEQYFGPGTRLTVT.